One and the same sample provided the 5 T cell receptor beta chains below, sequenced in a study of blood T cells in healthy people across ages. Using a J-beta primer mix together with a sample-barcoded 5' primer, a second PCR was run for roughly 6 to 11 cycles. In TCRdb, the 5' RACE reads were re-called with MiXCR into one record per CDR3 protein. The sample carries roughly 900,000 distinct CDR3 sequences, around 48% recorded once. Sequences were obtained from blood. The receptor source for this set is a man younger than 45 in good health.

The CDR3: CASSLPAGGSYEQYF. The CDR3 coding sequence is TGTGCCAGCAGCCTCCCAGCGGGGGGTTCCTACGAGCAGTACTTC. The chain carries TRBV7-9 and TRBJ2-7, with 9 bases aligning to TRBD2. The CDR3 consists of 15 residues. The V gene's germline CDR1 is SEHNR and CDR2 FQNEAQ (reference sequence). J was trimmed by 1 base and V by 5 bases; bases with no gene match: 6.

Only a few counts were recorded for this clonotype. The CDR3 reads CAWSLGGDTQYF. The CDR3 DNA reads as TGTGCCTGGAGTTTAGGGGGGGATACGCAGTATTTT. The rearrangement uses TRBV30 and TRBJ2-3; D may be TRBD1 or TRBD2 (6 bases each). V was trimmed by 2 bases and J by 6 bases, leaving 9 bases between them. This CDR3 spans 12 amino acids. Germline lookup yields CDR1 GTSNPN and CDR2 SVGIG (reference sequence).

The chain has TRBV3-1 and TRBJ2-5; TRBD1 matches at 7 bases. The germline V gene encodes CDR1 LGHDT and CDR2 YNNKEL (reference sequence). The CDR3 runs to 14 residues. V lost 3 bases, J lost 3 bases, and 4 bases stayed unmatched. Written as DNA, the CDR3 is TGTGCCAGCAGCCACATCGGACAGGAAGAGACCCAGTACTTC. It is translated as CASSHIGQEETQYF.

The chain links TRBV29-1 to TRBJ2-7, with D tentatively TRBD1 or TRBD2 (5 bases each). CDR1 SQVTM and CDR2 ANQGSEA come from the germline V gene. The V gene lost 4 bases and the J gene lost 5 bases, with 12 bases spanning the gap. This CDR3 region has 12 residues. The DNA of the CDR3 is TGCAGCGTTGTGTCAGGGACCCACGAGCAGTACTTC. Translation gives CSVVSGTHEQYF.

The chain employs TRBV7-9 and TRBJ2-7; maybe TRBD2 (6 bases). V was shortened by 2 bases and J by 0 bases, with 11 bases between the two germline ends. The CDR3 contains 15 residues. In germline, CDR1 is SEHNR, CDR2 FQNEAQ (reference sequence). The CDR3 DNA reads TGTGCCAGCAGCTTAAAGGACGGGAGCTCCTACGAGCAGTACTTC. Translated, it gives CASSLKDGSSYEQYF.